This T cell receptor beta chain was sequenced during a study of T cell responses to AZD1222 COVID-19 vaccine. Second-dose timings of about 4 or about 12 weeks were pooled. Only in-frame clones appear in the TCRdb table, and some are missing; sequencing was by immunoSEQ multiplex PCR. This sample has over 95,000 clones; roughly 84% occur once, and the top ten carry approximately 14%. Trimming removed 0 bases at V and 0 bases at J, with 10 bases between. The CDR3 has 16 residues. Germline V gene sequence: CDR1 SGHDT, CDR2 YYEEEE. Sequencing used peripheral blood, obtained 28 days after the second AZD1222 dose. This receptor was taken from an adult who received the AZD1222 COVID-19 vaccine. The gene calls are TRBV5-6 and TRBJ1-3, with D possibly TRBD1 on 5 matching bases. CDR3 loop: CASSLAGQGSGNTIYF. Here the CDR3 DNA reads TGTGCCAGCAGCTTGGCGGGTCAGGGCTCTGGAAACACCATATATTTT.